Listed here are 18 T cell receptor beta chains from one sample, sequenced in a study of T-cell memory formation after mild COVID-19. TCRdb itself ran the 5' RACE reads through MiXCR, one entry per CDR3 protein. Here the sample spans 250,000 to 400,000 distinct CDR3 sequences, around an eighth being singletons. The sequenced sample was PBMCs or a T cell subset sorted from them (not recorded which). These receptors were taken from a man between 18 and 35 years old who had mild COVID-19 (a few samples of this study predate the infection). Cell type and time point are not known.

The table lists this clonotype with a few counts. In nucleotides, the CDR3 is TGCAGTGCCCAGAGCGGGACAGGGAGGTACGAGCAGTACTTC. It specifies CSAQSGTGRYEQYF. The chain uses TRBV20-1 and TRBJ2-7; 9 nucleotides align to TRBD1. This CDR3 has 14 amino acids. Germline V gives CDR1 DFQATT, CDR2 SNEGSKA (reference sequence). The trim removed 6 bases at V and 4 bases at J, leaving 10 bases unmatched.

This clonotype came up many times. This rearrangement joins TRBV11-2 to TRBJ2-5; D unresolved. Germline lookup yields CDR1 SGHAT and CDR2 FQNNGV. The CDR3 has 15 residues. The ends were cut back, 2 bases at V and 5 bases at J, with 15 bases in the middle. Here the CDR3 DNA reads TGTGCCAGCAGCTTACCACTACCGCTCCCCGAGACCCAGTACTTC. It translates to CASSLPLPLPETQYF.

This clonotype was seen only a few times. V is TRBV20-1 and J is TRBJ1-2; the match to TRBD1 covers 7 bases. This CDR3 contains 13 residues. V was clipped by 3 bases and J by 5 bases; unmatched bases: 6. Germline V gene data show CDR1 as DFQATT and CDR2 as SNEGSKA (reference sequence). CDR3 loop: CSASFAGGYGYTF. CDR3 nucleotide sequence: TGCAGTGCTAGCTTCGCAGGGGGTTATGGCTACACCTTC.

This clonotype was recorded many times. The rearrangement uses TRBV4-2 and TRBJ2-7, with 14 bases aligning to TRBD2. The CDR3 runs 17 residues. In germline, CDR1 is LGHNA, CDR2 YNFKEQ. Trimming took 1 base from V and 4 from J; bases not matched to a gene: 6. CDR3 sequence reads: CASSQARTSGGRYEQYF. As DNA, the CDR3 is TGTGCCAGCAGCCAAGCTCGGACTAGCGGGGGGAGGTACGAGCAGTACTTC.

This clonotype has more than one count but fewer than ten. This sequence joins TRBV5-6 and TRBJ2-2; TRBD2 matches at 7 bases. With V trimmed by 2 bases and J by 1 base, 5 bases remained unmatched. The CDR3 sequence is 16 residues long. Germline V gene sequence: CDR1 SGHDT, CDR2 YYEEEE. The CDR3 bases are TGTGCCAGCAGCTTCGGGACTACCTTGAACACCGGGGAGCTGTTTTTT. The encoded protein is CASSFGTTLNTGELFF. The full variable domain, its missing parts supplied by reference TRBV5-6 and TRBJ2-2, is DAGVTQSPTHLIKTRGQQVTLRCSPKSGHDTVSWYQQALGQGPQFIFQYYEEEERQRGNFPDRFSGHQFPNYSSELNVNALLLGDSALYLCASSFGTTLNTGELFFGEGSRLTVL.

The table lists this clonotype with a few counts. V gene TRBV6-5 combines with J gene TRBJ1-3; 7 nucleotides align to TRBD1. Germline CDR1 and CDR2: MNHEY and SVGAGI. The CDR3 contains 15 residues. V was clipped by 3 bases and J by 0 bases; unmatched bases: 2. In DNA, the CDR3 is TGTGCCAGCAGTTATACAGGGGCCTCTGGAAACACCATATATTTT. Translating it yields CASSYTGASGNTIYF.

The chain recombines TRBV7-2 with TRBJ1-5; weak D call: TRBD1 (5 bases). The germline V and J ends were trimmed by 2 bases and 6 bases, with 11 bases remaining between them. This CDR3 is built from 14 residues. CDR1 is SGHTA, CDR2 FQGNSA, per germline. This CDR3 is CASSLLEGPQPQHF. CDR3 sequence (DNA): TGTGCCAGCAGCTTATTGGAGGGGCCTCAGCCCCAGCATTTT.

There are a few counts of this clonotype. The V call is TRBV7-6, the J call TRBJ1-1; TRBD1 might be the D (6 bases). The V end lost 4 bases, the J end lost 6 bases, and 12 bases lay between the germline ends. The CDR3 covers 13 residues. Germline V CDR1 and CDR2: SGHVS, FNYEAQ. CDR3: CASSSTGYAEAFF. Written as DNA, the CDR3 is TGTGCCAGCAGCTCCACAGGGTACGCTGAAGCTTTCTTT.

The chain is built from TRBV12-3 or TRBV12-4 and TRBJ2-7; D remains ambiguous. The CDR3 sequence is 12 residues long. Between the trimmed V and J ends, which lost 3 bases and 6 bases, there was a span of 9 bases. The CDR3 nucleotides read TGTGCCAGCAGTTTGGAGCGAAGCGAGCAGTACGTC. Encoded protein: CASSLERSEQYV.

The sample holds many counts of this clonotype. The chain couples TRBV7-9 to TRBJ2-7; a possible D gene is TRBD2 (5 bases). The CDR3 extends over 15 amino acids. V lost 5 bases and J 2 bases, leaving 16 bases between the germline ends. Germline lookup yields CDR1 SEHNR and CDR2 FQNEAQ (reference sequence). CDR3 nucleotides: TGTGCCAGCAGCCCGTCTGCGGGCAGAACCTACGAGCAGTACGTC. It translates to CASSPSAGRTYEQYV.

This clonotype occurred a few times. The rearrangement links TRBV18 to TRBJ2-3; TRBD2 aligns across 11 bases. Losses at the gene ends were 1 base for V and 4 bases for J; bases not matched to a gene: 10. This CDR3 contains 18 residues. Germline V gene sequence: CDR1 KGHSH, CDR2 LQKENI. DNA of the CDR3: TGTGCCAGCTCACCACTAGGACCGGGACTAGCGGAATCAGATACGCAGTATTTT. Translating gives CASSPLGPGLAESDTQYF. Supplemented by reference TRBV18 and TRBJ2-3, the full variable domain reads NAGVMQNPRHLVRRRGQEARLRCSPMKGHSHVYWYRQLPEEGLKFMVYLQKENIIDESGMPKERFSAEFPKEGPSILRIQQVVRGDSAAYFCASSPLGPGLAESDTQYFGPGTRLTVL.

This clonotype was observed at least ten times. The chain employs TRBV7-8 and TRBJ2-5, with a weak D call TRBD2 (7 bases). CDR3 length: 18 residues. The V gene lost 0 bases and the J gene lost 4 bases, with 21 bases spanning the gap. Per germline, CDR1 SGHVS and CDR2 FQNEAQ. The CDR3 DNA reads TGTGCCAGCAGCTTAGCCTCCATGGGAGGGGGATCGGGAGAGACCCAGTACTTC. It yields the protein CASSLASMGGGSGETQYF.

This clonotype turned up a few times. The chain couples TRBV7-2 to TRBJ2-5, with 8 bases matching TRBD1. The V segment lost 1 base and the J segment 4 bases; nucleotides outside the gene matches: 5. CDR1 is SGHTA, CDR2 FQGNSA, per germline. This CDR3 spans 15 amino acids. As DNA, the CDR3 is TGTGCCAGCAGCTTAGACAGGGGGACCGGAGAGACCCAGTACTTC. It specifies CASSLDRGTGETQYF.

This clonotype occurred a few times. The chain uses TRBV29-1 and TRBJ1-1; the match to TRBD1 covers 7 bases. The germline gives CDR1 SQVTM, CDR2 ANQGSEA. CDR3 size: 10 residues. Trimming at V came to 4 bases and at J to 11 bases, leaving 4 bases not matched to a gene. As DNA, the CDR3 is TGCAGCGTTGGGGACAGTCCCGCTTTCTTT. Translated, it gives CSVGDSPAFF.

The V and J genes are TRBV20-1 and TRBJ2-7, with 8 nucleotides matching TRBD1. V lost 3 bases and J lost 6; bases outside the gene matches: 7. This CDR3 has 13 amino acids. The V gene's germline CDR1 is DFQATT and CDR2 SNEGSKA (reference sequence). CDR3 sequence (DNA): TGCAGTGCTAGGGGGACAGGTCGAGTCGAGCAGTACGTC. It codes for CSARGTGRVEQYV.

This clonotype was detected a few times. The rearrangement links TRBV20-1 to TRBJ2-3; TRBD2 matches at 14 bases. Germline CDR1 and CDR2: DFQATT and SNEGSKA (reference sequence). The V segment lost 1 base and the J segment 4 bases; nucleotides outside the gene matches: 10. This CDR3 comprises 18 residues. As DNA, the CDR3 is TGCAGTGCTAGAGCAAGGGGGACTAGCGGGGGTGGGGCAGATACGCAGTATTTT. The encoded protein is CSARARGTSGGGADTQYF.

The V and J genes are TRBV4-1 and TRBJ2-7; TRBD1 agrees at 9 bases. With V trimmed by 4 bases and J by 4 bases, 14 bases remained unmatched. Per the germline V gene, CDR1 is MGHRA and CDR2 is YSYEKL. CDR3 length: 17 amino acids. CDR3 in DNA: TGCGCCAGCAGCCCTACGGGACAGGGATTGAACTGGTACGAGCAGTACTTC. It translates to CASSPTGQGLNWYEQYF.

This clonotype turned up a few times. V usage is TRBV20-1 and J usage is TRBJ1-6, with TRBD1 matching over 9 bases. The CDR3 has 14 amino acids. The V gene's germline CDR1 is DFQATT and CDR2 SNEGSKA (reference sequence). Losses at the gene ends were 0 bases for V and 14 bases for J; bases not matched to a gene: 8. CDR3 sequence reads: CSAREGTGNLALHF. CDR3 DNA: TGCAGTGCTAGAGAGGGGACAGGGAATTTAGCCCTCCACTTT.